This T cell receptor beta chain originates from a study of yellow fever vaccine responses in identical twins. Points from the study as a whole: Reportedly, the response of twins' T cells to the vaccine seemed partly convergent, partly personalized.

TCRdb re-called the RT-PCR reads with MiXCR, one entry per CDR3 protein. In the table there are under 20,000 distinct CDR3 sequences, 65% to 85% of which are singletons. The CDR3 loop spans 17 amino acids. The V end was cut by 5 bases, the J end by 0 bases, with 14 bases between. Germline-derived CDR1 and CDR2 are MDHEN and SYDVKM. Comments on this clonotype: The antigen is not known.

The V gene is TRBV28, the J gene TRBJ2-6; no clear D. The receptor comes from a woman under 30 who received the yellow fever vaccine. Sequenced material: T cells from blood (PBMCs), unsorted or a sorted subset (not recorded which), taken before or after yellow fever vaccination (not recorded which). The CDR3 protein is CASSIQNTISGANVLTF. DNA for the CDR3: TGTGCCAGCAGTATACAGAACACAATCTCTGGGGCCAACGTCCTGACTTTC. Looking up the rest from reference TRBV28 and TRBJ2-6 gives the full variable domain: DVKVTQSSRYLVKRTGEKVFLECVQDMDHENMFWYRQDPGLGLRLIYFSYDVKMKEKGDIPEGYSVSREKKERFSLILESASTNQTSMYLCASSIQNTISGANVLTFGAGSRLTVL.